Listed below are T cell receptor beta chains from one sample, sequenced in a study of blood T cells in healthy people across ages. TCRdb used MiXCR to reprocess the 5' RACE reads, holding one entry per CDR3 protein. The sample includes some 1.5 million distinct CDR3 sequences, roughly 28% of them seen just once. The sample taken for sequencing was blood. The receptors originated from a woman in her 30s in good health. The CDR3 runs from the conserved cysteine through the conserved F or W. Fields, in order: V gene, D gene, clone size, J gene, CDR3 DNA, CDR3 protein. D genes are given only for firm matches. Size tells how often a clone was seen (once, few, many) or the class of an expanded clone, and some rows leave it out.

TRBV28,.,.,TRBJ1-3,TGTGCCAGCAGTTTAACAGGAAAACCTGGAAACACCATATATTTT,CASSLTGKPGNTIYF
TRBV10-3,TRBD1,few,TRBJ2-7,TGTGCCATCAGCACGGGACAGTTAGCCTACGAGCAGTACTTC,CAISTGQLAYEQYF
TRBV29-1,.,many,TRBJ1-2,TGCAGCGTCCCCGTGGACGGGCTCGATGGCTACACCTTC,CSVPVDGLDGYTF
TRBV18,TRBD1,.,TRBJ1-4,TGTGCCAGCTCCGGAATACGGACAGGCTTTAATGAAAAACGGTTTTTT,CASSGIRTGFNEKRFF
TRBV6-5,TRBD1,few,TRBJ1-4,TGTGCCAGCAGTCGGGACAGGGGGGGTTTCGAAAAACTGTTTTTT,CASSRDRGGFEKLFF
TRBV7-2,.,few,TRBJ2-3,TGTGCCAGCAGCTTAGGAGGGAGGACGGGAGATACGCAGTATTTT,CASSLGGRTGDTQYF
TRBV6-1,TRBD1,once,TRBJ2-7,TGTGCCAGCAGTCGCGCCCGGGACAGAAGCCACGAGCAGTACTTC,CASSRARDRSHEQYF
TRBV4-1,TRBD2,.,TRBJ2-3,TGCGCCAGCAGCCAACTCACTAGCGGGAGAGATGCGCAGTATTTT,CASSQLTSGRDAQYF
TRBV6-2/TRBV6-3,.,many,TRBJ2-7,TGTGCCAGCAGCTACTCGGGACAATCGGACTACGAGCAGTACTTC,CASSYSGQSDYEQYF
TRBV9,TRBD1,.,TRBJ2-6,TGTGCCAGCAGCAGGACAGGGATGGGGGCCAACGTCCTGACTTTC,CASSRTGMGANVLTF
TRBV29-1,.,few,TRBJ2-5,TGCAGCGTTGTTCTGGGCCAAGAGACCCAGTACTTC,CSVVLGQETQYF
TRBV3-1,TRBD2,few,TRBJ2-5,TGTGCCAGCAGCCAAGATCGAAGCCTAGCGGGGGTCCAAGAGACCCAGTACTTC,CASSQDRSLAGVQETQYF
TRBV28,TRBD1,few,TRBJ1-4,TGTGGCAGTTTCCAACCGGGACAGATTAATGAAAAACTGTTTTTT,CGSFQPGQINEKLFF
TRBV12-3/TRBV12-4,.,few,TRBJ2-5,TGTGCCAGCAGTTTAGACGACCGGACCCAGTACTTC,CASSLDDRTQYF
TRBV20-1,.,.,TRBJ2-3,TGCAGTGCGGACTACCCGGACACGGATACGCAGTATTTT,CSADYPDTDTQYF
TRBV20-1,TRBD2,.,TRBJ2-1,TGCAGTGCGGGGACTAGCGGTTATGTTAATGAGCAGTTCTTC,CSAGTSGYVNEQFF
TRBV7-2,TRBD2,.,TRBJ2-3,TGTGCCAGCAGATACGGACTAGTGAGCACAGATACGCAGTATTTT,CASRYGLVSTDTQYF
TRBV20-1,TRBD1,few,TRBJ1-4,TGCAGTGCCAGAGATTCAACAGGGGGGGCTGAAAAACTGTTTTTT,CSARDSTGGAEKLFF
TRBV10-3,.,few,TRBJ2-7,TGTGCCAATAGCCAGTTGGGGTACGAGCAGTACTTC,CANSQLGYEQYF
TRBV7-9,.,.,TRBJ1-1,TGTGCCACGAAGGCAGCGAACACTGAAGCTTTCTTT,CATKAANTEAFF
TRBV5-5,TRBD2,.,TRBJ2-7,TGTGCCAGCAGCGTCCAACGGACTAGCGGTACCTACGAGCAGTACTTC,CASSVQRTSGTYEQYF
TRBV24-1,.,few,TRBJ2-3,TGTGCCACCAGTGATCAGGGGCTGGGGGGTACGCAGTATTTT,CATSDQGLGGTQYF
TRBV29-1,TRBD1,.,TRBJ1-2,TGCAGCGCCCAACGGGACAGATACATTGGCTACACCTTC,CSAQRDRYIGYTF
TRBV6-6,TRBD1,many,TRBJ2-7,TGTGCCAGCAGTTCGACACAGGGACAGGGATTCACCTACGAGCAGTACTTC,CASSSTQGQGFTYEQYF
TRBV6-6,TRBD2,many,TRBJ2-7,TGTGCCAGCAGCTTAGCGGGAGCCTTCTCCTACGAGCAGTACTTC,CASSLAGAFSYEQYF
TRBV28,.,few,TRBJ2-7,TGTGCCAGCAGCCCTACGGACACCTTCTACGAGCAGTACTTC,CASSPTDTFYEQYF
TRBV4-1,.,few,TRBJ2-1,TGCGCCAGCAGCCAAGCTGAGAGTAGCTCCTACAATGAGCAGTTCTTC,CASSQAESSSYNEQFF
TRBV12-3/TRBV12-4,TRBD1,.,TRBJ1-6,TGTGCCAGCCGGCCCGGGACAGGAATATCACCCCTCCACTTT,CASRPGTGISPLHF
TRBV29-1,.,.,TRBJ2-6,TGCAGCGTTGAAAAGGAAGGGGCTGGGGCCAACGTCCTGACTTTC,CSVEKEGAGANVLTF
TRBV4-1,TRBD2,.,TRBJ2-7,TGCGCCAGCAGCCAAGCTCGTGGGGAGCGGGGGGGAAGCGAGCAGTACTTC,CASSQARGERGGSEQYF
TRBV3-1,.,.,TRBJ2-1,TGTGCCAGCAGCCAAGATCCCTCGGTTTTCAATGAGCAGTTCTTC,CASSQDPSVFNEQFF
TRBV11-2,.,.,TRBJ2-1,TGTGCCAGCAGCTTGGAACTCGATTACAATGAGCAGTTCTTC,CASSLELDYNEQFF
TRBV12-3/TRBV12-4,.,.,TRBJ1-3,TGTGCCAGCCGTCCTGACACCCGAGGAAACACCAGATATTTT,CASRPDTRGNTRYF
TRBV5-4,.,.,TRBJ2-7,TGTGCCAGCAGCTTTCGGGACGGCTCCTACAAGCAGTACTTC,CASSFRDGSYKQYF
TRBV2,.,.,TRBJ2-7,TGTGCCAGCAGCCGGGAAGTTGGAGTCTACGAGCAGTACTTC,CASSREVGVYEQYF
TRBV7-2,TRBD2,many,TRBJ2-1,TGTGCCAGCAGCCCAGGACTAGCGGGGAAGGTACGGTCCTACAATGAGCAGTTCTTC,CASSPGLAGKVRSYNEQFF
TRBV20-1,TRBD1,many,TRBJ1-2,TGCAGTGCCTCATTAACAGGGGAGAAGGACTATGGCTACACCTTC,CSASLTGEKDYGYTF
TRBV12-3/TRBV12-4,TRBD2,many,TRBJ2-1,TGTGCCAGCACCCCCCGGGGGGGCTACAATGAGCAGTTCTTC,CASTPRGGYNEQFF
TRBV20-1,.,.,TRBJ2-5,TGCAGTGCGGGAGGGGGCTTATTGCTTCAAGAGACCCAGTACTTC,CSAGGGLLLQETQYF
TRBV6-2/TRBV6-3,TRBD2,.,TRBJ2-1,TGTGCCAGCAGGTCCCACCGGACTAGAAACAATAAGCAGTTCTTC,CASRSHRTRNNKQFF
TRBV12-3/TRBV12-4,.,.,TRBJ2-3,TGTGCCAGCAGTTTATGGGTAGGCGGAGGAAGAGCAGATACGGAGTATTTT,CASSLWVGGGRADTEYF
TRBV9,.,.,TRBJ1-1,TGTGCCAGCAGCGTAGATGGGGGGTCGCGGACTGAAGCTTTCTTT,CASSVDGGSRTEAFF
TRBV3-1,.,.,TRBJ2-3,TGTGTCAGCAGCCATGGTCACGGGGGATTTACAGATACGCAGTATTTT,CVSSHGHGGFTDTQYF
TRBV10-1,.,many,TRBJ2-3,TGCGCCAGCAGTGATATGTCGGCGGATACGCAGTATTTT,CASSDMSADTQYF
TRBV20-1,.,few,TRBJ1-5,TGCAGTGCTAGCTATGTGGGGGGATACAATCAGCCCCAGCATTTT,CSASYVGGYNQPQHF
TRBV5-1,TRBD1,.,TRBJ2-5,TGCGCCAGCAGCTTCGGTAGACAGGGTGTGGGAGAGACCCAGTACTTC,CASSFGRQGVGETQYF
TRBV20-1,TRBD2,.,TRBJ2-1,TGCAGTGCCCTAGGGGGGGACGGCGGGAGGGCCCCCAATGAGCAGTTCTTC,CSALGGDGGRAPNEQFF
TRBV13,.,.,TRBJ2-7,TGTGCCAACAGCTTAGGGGACCAACCCTACGAGCAGTACTTC,CANSLGDQPYEQYF
TRBV5-1,.,many,TRBJ1-2,TGCGCCAGCAGCTTGACTTGGGACGGTGGAGATGGCTACACCTTC,CASSLTWDGGDGYTF
TRBV10-2,.,few,TRBJ2-5,TGCGCCAGCAGTGAGTCGACTTGGAGGGAGACCCAGTACTTC,CASSESTWRETQYF
TRBV6-2/TRBV6-3,.,.,TRBJ2-1,TGTGCCAGCAGTTACTCAAGTCACTCCTACAATGAGCAGTTCTTC,CASSYSSHSYNEQFF
TRBV29-1,.,many,TRBJ2-5,TGCAGCGTCTCCGGACGGGCCAAAGAGACCCAGTACTTC,CSVSGRAKETQYF
TRBV18,.,.,TRBJ2-7,TGTGTCAGCTCACCGCCTTCGGTCGAGCAGTACTTC,CVSSPPSVEQYF
TRBV7-2,.,.,TRBJ1-4,TGTGCCAGCAGCTTGTTCAGCCGGGAAAAACTGTTTTTT,CASSLFSREKLFF
TRBV10-3,.,.,TRBJ1-5,TGTGCCATCAGTGATCTATTTGGGGCGGATAGCAATCAGCCCCAGCATTTT,CAISDLFGADSNQPQHF